The TCR beta chain described here comes from a study of control samples from healthy donors and cancer patients. CDR3 length equals 16 residues. Trimming took 4 bases from V and 7 from J; bases not matched to a gene: 12. Germline values: CDR1 LNHDA, CDR2 SQIVND (reference sequence). The protocol was immunoSEQ multiplex PCR, while the TCRdb copy is restricted to in-frame clones and leaves out a portion. Counted here are 40,000 to 50,000 clones, over 80% occurring once; the ten biggest clones make up over 45%. A word on this clone: The sample carries other DNA sequences with the same CDR3.

The origin of this receptor is a man aged 55-75 years in good health. The chain combines TRBV19 with TRBJ2-5; 10 bases line up with TRBD2. Sequenced input: blood. For the CDR3, the DNA is TGTGCCAGTAGTAGCAGAACTAGCGGGGAGCGTATGACCCAGTACTTC. Its protein is CASSSRTSGERMTQYF.